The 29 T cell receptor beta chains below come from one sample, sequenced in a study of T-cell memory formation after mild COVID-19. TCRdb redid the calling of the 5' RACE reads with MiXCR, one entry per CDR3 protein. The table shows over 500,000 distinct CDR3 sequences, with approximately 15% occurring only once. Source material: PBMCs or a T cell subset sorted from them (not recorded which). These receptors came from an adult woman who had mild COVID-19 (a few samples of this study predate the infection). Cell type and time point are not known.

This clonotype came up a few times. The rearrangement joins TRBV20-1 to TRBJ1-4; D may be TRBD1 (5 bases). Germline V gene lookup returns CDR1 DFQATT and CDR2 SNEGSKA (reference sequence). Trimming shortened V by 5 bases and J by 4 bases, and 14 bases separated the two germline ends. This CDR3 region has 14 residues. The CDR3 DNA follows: TGCAGTGCTCGACCCGGGACCCTTAATGAAAAACTGTTTTTT. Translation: CSARPGTLNEKLFF.

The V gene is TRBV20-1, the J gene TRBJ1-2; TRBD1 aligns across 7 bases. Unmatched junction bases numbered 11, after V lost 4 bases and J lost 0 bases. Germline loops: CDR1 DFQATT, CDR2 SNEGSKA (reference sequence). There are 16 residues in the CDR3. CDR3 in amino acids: CSAKGQTLSSNYGYTF. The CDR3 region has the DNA TGCAGTGCTAAGGGACAGACCCTGAGCTCTAACTATGGCTACACCTTC.

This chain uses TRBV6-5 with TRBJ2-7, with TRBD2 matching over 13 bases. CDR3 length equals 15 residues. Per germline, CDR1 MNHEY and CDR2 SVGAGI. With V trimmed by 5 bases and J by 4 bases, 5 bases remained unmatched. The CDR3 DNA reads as TGTGCCAGCAGTAAGGGACTAGCGGGACCTTACGAGCAGTACTTC. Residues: CASSKGLAGPYEQYF.

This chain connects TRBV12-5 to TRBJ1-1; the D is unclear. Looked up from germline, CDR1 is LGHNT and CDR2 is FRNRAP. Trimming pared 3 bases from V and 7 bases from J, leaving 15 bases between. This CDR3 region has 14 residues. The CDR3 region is CASGFSPYIGEAFF. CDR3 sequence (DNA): TGTGCTAGTGGTTTTTCTCCCTATATAGGTGAAGCTTTCTTT.

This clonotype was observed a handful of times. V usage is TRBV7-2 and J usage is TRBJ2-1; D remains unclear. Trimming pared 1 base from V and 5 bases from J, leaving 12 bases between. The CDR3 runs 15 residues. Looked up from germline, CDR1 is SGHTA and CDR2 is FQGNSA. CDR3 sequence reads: CASSLERYQDNEQFF. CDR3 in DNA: TGTGCCAGCAGCTTAGAGCGTTACCAAGACAATGAGCAGTTCTTC.

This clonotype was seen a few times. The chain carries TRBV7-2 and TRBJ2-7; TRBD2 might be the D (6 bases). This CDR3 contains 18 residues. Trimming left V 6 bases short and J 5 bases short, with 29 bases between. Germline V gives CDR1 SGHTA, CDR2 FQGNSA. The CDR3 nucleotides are TGTGCCAGCAGTTTCGCTCCTCTAGCGAGGAGTACCGGGGACGAGCAGTACTTC. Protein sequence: CASSFAPLARSTGDEQYF.

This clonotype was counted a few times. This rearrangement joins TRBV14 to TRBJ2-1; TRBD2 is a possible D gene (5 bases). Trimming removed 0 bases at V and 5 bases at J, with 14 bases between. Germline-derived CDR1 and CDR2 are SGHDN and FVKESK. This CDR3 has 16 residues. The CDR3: CASSQDWRVGDNEQFF. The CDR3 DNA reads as TGTGCCAGCAGCCAAGATTGGCGGGTAGGAGACAATGAGCAGTTCTTC.

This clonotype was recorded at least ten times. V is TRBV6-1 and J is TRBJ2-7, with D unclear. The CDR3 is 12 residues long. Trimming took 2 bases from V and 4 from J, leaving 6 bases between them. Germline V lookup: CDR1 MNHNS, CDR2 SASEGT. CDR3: CASSERWYEQYF. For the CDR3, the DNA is TGTGCCAGCAGTGAAAGGTGGTACGAGCAGTACTTC.

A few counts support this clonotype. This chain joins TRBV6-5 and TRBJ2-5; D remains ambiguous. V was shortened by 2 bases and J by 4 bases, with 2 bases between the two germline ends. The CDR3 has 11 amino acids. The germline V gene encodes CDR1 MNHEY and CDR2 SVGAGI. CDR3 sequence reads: CASSYRETQYF. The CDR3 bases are TGTGCCAGCAGTTACAGAGAGACCCAGTACTTC.

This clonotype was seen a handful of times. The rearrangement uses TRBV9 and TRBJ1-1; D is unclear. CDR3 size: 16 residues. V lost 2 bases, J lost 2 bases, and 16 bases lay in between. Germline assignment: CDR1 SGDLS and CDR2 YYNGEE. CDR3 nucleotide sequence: TGTGCCAGCAGCGTGAGCATGGCAGGCTCTAACACTGAAGCTTTCTTT. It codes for CASSVSMAGSNTEAFF.

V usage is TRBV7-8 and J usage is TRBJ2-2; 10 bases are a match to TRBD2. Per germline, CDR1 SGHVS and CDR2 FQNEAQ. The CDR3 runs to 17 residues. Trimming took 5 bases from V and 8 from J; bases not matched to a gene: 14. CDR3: CASSPRTSGVSGGELFF. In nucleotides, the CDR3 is TGTGCCAGCAGCCCTAGGACTAGCGGAGTATCAGGGGGGGAGCTGTTTTTT.

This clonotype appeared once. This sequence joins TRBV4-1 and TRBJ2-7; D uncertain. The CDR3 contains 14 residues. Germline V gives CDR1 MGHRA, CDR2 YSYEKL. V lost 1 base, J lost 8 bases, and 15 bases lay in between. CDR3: CASSQGLNGHQQYF. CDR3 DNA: TGCGCCAGCAGCCAAGGTTTGAATGGCCACCAGCAGTACTTC.

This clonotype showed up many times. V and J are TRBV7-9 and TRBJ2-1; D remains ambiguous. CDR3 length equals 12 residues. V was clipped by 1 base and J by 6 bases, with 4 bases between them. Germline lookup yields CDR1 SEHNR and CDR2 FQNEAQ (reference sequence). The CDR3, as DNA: TGTGCCAGCAGCTTAGTTATCAATGAGCAGTTCTTC. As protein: CASSLVINEQFF.

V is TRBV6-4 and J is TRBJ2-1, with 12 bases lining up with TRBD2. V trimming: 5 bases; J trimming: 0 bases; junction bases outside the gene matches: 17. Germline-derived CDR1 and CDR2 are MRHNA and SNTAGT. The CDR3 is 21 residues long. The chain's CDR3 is CASSPTSLLAGGGYSYNEQFF. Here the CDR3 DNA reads TGTGCCAGCAGTCCTACCTCTTTACTAGCGGGGGGTGGGTACTCCTACAATGAGCAGTTCTTC.

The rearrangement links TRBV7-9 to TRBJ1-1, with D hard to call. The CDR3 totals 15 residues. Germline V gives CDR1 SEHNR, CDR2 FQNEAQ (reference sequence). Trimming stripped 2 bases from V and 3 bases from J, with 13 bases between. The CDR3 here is CASSLLAAWDTEAFF. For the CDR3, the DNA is TGTGCCAGCAGCTTATTGGCAGCCTGGGACACTGAAGCTTTCTTT. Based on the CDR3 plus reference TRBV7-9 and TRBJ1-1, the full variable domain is DTGVSQNPRHKITKRGQNVTFRCDPISEHNRLYWYRQTLGQGPEFLTYFQNEAQLEKSRLLSDRFSAERPKGSFSTLEIQRTEQGDSAMYLCASSLLAAWDTEAFFGQGTRLTVV.

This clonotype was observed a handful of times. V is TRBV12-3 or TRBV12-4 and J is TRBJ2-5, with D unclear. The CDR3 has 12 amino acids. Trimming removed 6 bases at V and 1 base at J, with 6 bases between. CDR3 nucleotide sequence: TGTGCCAGCAGAGGGATCCAAGAGACCCAGTACTTC. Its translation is CASRGIQETQYF.

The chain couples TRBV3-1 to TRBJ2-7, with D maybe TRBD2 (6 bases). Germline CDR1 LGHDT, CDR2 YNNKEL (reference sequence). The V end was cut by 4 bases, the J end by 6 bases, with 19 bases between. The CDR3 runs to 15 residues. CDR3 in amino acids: CASSRSRGSLFEQYF. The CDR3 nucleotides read TGTGCCAGCAGCCGCTCCCGGGGGTCTCTCTTCGAGCAGTACTTC.

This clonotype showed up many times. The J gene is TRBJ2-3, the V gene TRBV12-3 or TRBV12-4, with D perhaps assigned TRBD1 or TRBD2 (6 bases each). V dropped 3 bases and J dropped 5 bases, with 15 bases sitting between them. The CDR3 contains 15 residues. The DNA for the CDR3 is TGTGCCAGCAGTTTGGCTGGGGGGCCGGTAGATACGCAGTATTTT. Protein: CASSLAGGPVDTQYF.

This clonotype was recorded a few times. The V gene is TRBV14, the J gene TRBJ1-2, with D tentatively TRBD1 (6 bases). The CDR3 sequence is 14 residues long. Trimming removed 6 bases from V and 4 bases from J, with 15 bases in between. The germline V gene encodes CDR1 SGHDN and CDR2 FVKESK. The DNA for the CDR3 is TGTGCCAGCAGAGCACCGGGACACCTCTATGGCTACACCTTC. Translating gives CASRAPGHLYGYTF. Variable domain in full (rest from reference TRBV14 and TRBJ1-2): EAGVTQFPSHSVIEKGQTVTLRCDPISGHDNLYWYRRVMGKEIKFLLHFVKESKQDESGMPNNRFLAERTGGTYSTLKVQPAELEDSGVYFCASRAPGHLYGYTFGSGTRLTVV.

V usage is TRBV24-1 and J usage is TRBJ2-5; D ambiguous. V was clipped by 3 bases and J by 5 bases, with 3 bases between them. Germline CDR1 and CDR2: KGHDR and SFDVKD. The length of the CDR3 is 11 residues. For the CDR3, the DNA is TGTGCCACCAGTGATGCGGAGACCCAGTACTTC. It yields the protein CATSDAETQYF.

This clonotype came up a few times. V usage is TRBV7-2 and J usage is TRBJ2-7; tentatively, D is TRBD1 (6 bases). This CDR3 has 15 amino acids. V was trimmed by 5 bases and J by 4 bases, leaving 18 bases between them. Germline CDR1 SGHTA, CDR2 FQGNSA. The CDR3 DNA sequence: TGTGCCAGCAGCCTGAACAGGGTATCTGGGTACGAGCAGTACTTC. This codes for CASSLNRVSGYEQYF. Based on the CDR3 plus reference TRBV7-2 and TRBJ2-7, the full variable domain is GAGVSQSPSNKVTEKGKDVELRCDPISGHTALYWYRQSLGQGLEFLIYFQGNSAPDKSGLPSDRFSAERTGGSVSTLTIQRTQQEDSAVYLCASSLNRVSGYEQYFGPGTRLTVT.

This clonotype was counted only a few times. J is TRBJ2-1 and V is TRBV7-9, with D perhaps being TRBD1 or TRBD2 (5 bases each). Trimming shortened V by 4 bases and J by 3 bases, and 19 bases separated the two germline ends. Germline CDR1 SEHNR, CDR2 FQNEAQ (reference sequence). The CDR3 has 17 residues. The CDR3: CASSSTPGPGYYNEQFF. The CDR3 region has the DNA TGTGCCAGCAGCTCAACGCCGGGACCGGGATACTACAATGAGCAGTTCTTC.

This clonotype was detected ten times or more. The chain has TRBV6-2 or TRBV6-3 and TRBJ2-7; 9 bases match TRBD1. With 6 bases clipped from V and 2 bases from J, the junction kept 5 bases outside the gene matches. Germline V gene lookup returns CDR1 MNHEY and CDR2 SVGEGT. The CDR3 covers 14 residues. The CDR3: CASSITGGPYEQYF. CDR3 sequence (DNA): TGTGCCAGCAGCATCACAGGGGGCCCCTACGAGCAGTACTTC.

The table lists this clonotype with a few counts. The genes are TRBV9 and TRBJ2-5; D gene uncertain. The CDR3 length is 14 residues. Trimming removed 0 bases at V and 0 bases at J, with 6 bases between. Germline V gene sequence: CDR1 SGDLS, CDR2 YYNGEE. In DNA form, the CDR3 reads TGTGCCAGCAGCGTAGTCGGGTACCAAGAGACCCAGTACTTC. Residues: CASSVVGYQETQYF.

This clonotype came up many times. The CDR3 DNA sequence: TGTGCCAGCAGTTTGGTCGGGGAAAAACTGTTTTTT. Amino acid sequence: CASSLVGEKLFF. V usage is TRBV12-3 or TRBV12-4 and J usage is TRBJ1-4; D is undetermined. CDR3 length: 12 residues. V was trimmed by 3 bases and J by 8 bases, leaving 7 bases between them.

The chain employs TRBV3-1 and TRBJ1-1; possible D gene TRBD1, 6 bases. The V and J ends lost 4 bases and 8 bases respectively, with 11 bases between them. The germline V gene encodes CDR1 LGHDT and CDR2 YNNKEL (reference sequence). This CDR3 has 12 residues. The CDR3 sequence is CASSRSGTEAFF. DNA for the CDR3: TGTGCCAGCAGCCGATCCGGGACAGAAGCTTTCTTT.

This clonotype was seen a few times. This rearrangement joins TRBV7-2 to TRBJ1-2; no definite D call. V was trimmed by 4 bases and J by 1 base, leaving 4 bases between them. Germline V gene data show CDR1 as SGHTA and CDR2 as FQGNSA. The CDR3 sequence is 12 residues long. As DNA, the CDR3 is TGTGCCAGCAGCTCCTATAACTATGGCTACACCTTC. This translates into CASSSYNYGYTF.

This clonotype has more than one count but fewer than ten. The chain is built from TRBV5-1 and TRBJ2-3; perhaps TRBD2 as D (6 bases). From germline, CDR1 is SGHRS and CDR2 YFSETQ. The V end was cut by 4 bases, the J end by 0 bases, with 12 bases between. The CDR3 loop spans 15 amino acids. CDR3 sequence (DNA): TGCGCCAGCAGCACGGGAGAGTCTAGCACAGATACGCAGTATTTT. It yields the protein CASSTGESSTDTQYF.

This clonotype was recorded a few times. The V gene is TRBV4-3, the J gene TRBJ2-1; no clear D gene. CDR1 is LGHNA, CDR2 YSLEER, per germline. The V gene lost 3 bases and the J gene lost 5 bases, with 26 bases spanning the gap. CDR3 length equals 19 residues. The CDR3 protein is CASSQLPSRAKIVHNEQFF. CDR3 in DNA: TGCGCCAGCAGCCAGCTACCTTCTCGGGCCAAGATTGTACACAATGAGCAGTTCTTC.